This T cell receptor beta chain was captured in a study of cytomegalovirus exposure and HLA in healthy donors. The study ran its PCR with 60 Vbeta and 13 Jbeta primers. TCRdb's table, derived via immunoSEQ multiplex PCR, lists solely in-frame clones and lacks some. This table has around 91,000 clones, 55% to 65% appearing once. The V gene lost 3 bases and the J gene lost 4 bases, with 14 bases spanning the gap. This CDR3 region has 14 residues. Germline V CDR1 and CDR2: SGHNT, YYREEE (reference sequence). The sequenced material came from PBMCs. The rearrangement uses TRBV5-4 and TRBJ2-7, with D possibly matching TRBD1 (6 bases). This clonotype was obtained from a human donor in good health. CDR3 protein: CASSSSGVPYEQYF. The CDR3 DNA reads TGTGCCAGCAGCTCCTCAGGGGTCCCTTACGAGCAGTACTTC.